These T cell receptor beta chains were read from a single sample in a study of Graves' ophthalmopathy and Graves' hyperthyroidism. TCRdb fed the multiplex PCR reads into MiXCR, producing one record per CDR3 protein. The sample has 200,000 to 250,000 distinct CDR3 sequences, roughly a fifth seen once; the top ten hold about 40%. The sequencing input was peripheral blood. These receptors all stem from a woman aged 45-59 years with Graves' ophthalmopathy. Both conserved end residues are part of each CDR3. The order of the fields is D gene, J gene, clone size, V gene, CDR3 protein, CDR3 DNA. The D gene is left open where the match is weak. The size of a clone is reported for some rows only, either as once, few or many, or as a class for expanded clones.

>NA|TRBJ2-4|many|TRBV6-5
CASSYSGSSTAKNIQYF
TGTGCCAGCAGTTACTCCGGGAGCTCGACAGCCAAAAACATTCAGTACTTC
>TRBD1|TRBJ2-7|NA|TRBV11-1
CASSEWGQGGLEQYF
TGTGCCAGCAGCGAATGGGGACAGGGAGGGTTGGAGCAGTACTTC
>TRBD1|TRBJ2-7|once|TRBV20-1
CSAREQGLTYEQYF
TGCAGCGCCAGGGAACAGGGGCTTACCTACGAGCAGTACTTC
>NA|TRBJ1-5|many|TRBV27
CASSNRALGQPQHF
TGTGCCAGCAGTAACCGGGCCCTTGGTCAGCCCCAGCATTTT
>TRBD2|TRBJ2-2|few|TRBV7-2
CASSLISGRAGELFF
TGTGCCAGCAGCTTGATTAGCGGGAGGGCCGGGGAGCTGTTTTTT
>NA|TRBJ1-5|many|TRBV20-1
CSATSRSRLYSNQPQHF
TGCAGTGCTACATCCCGCTCCCGGCTGTATAGCAATCAGCCCCAGCATTTT
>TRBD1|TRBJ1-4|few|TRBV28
CASSLSGGNEKLFF
TGTGCCAGCAGTTTGTCAGGGGGCAATGAAAAACTGTTTTTT
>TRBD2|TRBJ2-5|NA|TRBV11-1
CASSFGLAGRLQETQYF
TGTGCCAGCAGCTTTGGGCTAGCGGGAAGATTGCAGGAGACCCAGTACTTC
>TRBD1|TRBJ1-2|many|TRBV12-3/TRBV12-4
CASRSGQAVTGYTF
TGTGCCAGCAGGTCGGGACAGGCAGTGACAGGCTACACCTTC
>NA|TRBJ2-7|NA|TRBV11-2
CASSYTDSREQYF
TGTGCCAGCAGCTATACAGACTCGCGGGAGCAGTACTTC
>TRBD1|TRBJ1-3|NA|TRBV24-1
CATSDPGQGDTIYF
TGTGCCACCAGTGATCCGGGACAGGGTGACACCATATATTTT
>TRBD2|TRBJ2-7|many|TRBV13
CASSTGTSGSYEQYF
TGTGCCAGCAGCACCGGGACTAGCGGCTCCTACGAGCAGTACTTC
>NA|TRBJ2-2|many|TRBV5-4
CASSSAPGREITGELFF
TGTGCCAGCAGCTCCGCTCCGGGCAGGGAAATCACCGGGGAGCTGTTTTTT
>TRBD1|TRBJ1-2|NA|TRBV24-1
CATSDPGQGGHYGYTF
TGTGCCACCAGTGATCCGGGACAGGGCGGGCACTATGGCTACACCTTC
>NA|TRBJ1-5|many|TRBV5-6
CASSLERGEYGNQPQHF
TGTGCCAGCAGCTTGGAAAGGGGGGAATACGGCAATCAGCCCCAGCATTTT
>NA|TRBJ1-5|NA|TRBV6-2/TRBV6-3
CASSNLKDQPQHF
TGTGCCAGCAGCAATTTGAAGGATCAGCCCCAGCATTTT
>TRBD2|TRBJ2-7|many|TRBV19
CASSIALAGARGEQYF
TGTGCCAGTAGTATAGCCCTAGCGGGAGCTCGCGGCGAGCAGTACTTC
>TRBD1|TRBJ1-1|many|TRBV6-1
CAITDRARVAEAFF
TGTGCCATCACTGACAGGGCCCGAGTTGCTGAAGCTTTCTTT
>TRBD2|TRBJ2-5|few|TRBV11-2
CASSPGLAEGGIQETQYF
TGTGCCAGCAGCCCAGGACTAGCGGAGGGGGGAATCCAAGAGACCCAGTACTTC
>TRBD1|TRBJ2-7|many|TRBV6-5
CASSTRQGTDEQYF
TGTGCCAGCAGTACCCGACAGGGGACGGACGAGCAGTACTTC
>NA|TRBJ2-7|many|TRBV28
CASRPARDLWGPYEQYF
TGTGCCAGCAGGCCGGCCCGGGACCTATGGGGCCCCTACGAGCAGTACTTC
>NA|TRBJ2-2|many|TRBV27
CASSKNTGELFF
TGTGCCAGCAGTAAAAACACCGGGGAGCTGTTTTTT